This T cell receptor (beta chain) stems from a study of regulatory dendritic cells for organ transplantation. Naive CD45RA+ and memory CD45RO+ CD4+ or CD8+ T cells were FACS-sorted. Profiled with immunoSEQ multiplex PCR; TCRdb holds only in-frame clones, not every one. The profile shows some 40,000 clones, 75% to 95% of them singletons. Broader study findings: Regulatory dendritic cells appeared to expand memory CD8+ clones less than mature ones.

Concerning this clone: The antigen is unknown.

The V end lost 2 bases, the J end lost 2 bases, and 7 bases lay between the germline ends. The germline V gene encodes CDR1 GTSNPN and CDR2 SVGIG (reference sequence). The CDR3 loop spans 12 amino acids. The TCR comes from a human donor in good health. The gene calls are TRBV30 and TRBJ2-7; no clear D gene. Sequencing was carried out using naive CD8+ T cells from blood. Sample subset: CD45RA+ naive T cells. Here the CDR3 reads CAWSPGAYEQYF. The CDR3 DNA follows: TGTGCCTGGAGTCCAGGAGCCTACGAGCAGTACTTC.